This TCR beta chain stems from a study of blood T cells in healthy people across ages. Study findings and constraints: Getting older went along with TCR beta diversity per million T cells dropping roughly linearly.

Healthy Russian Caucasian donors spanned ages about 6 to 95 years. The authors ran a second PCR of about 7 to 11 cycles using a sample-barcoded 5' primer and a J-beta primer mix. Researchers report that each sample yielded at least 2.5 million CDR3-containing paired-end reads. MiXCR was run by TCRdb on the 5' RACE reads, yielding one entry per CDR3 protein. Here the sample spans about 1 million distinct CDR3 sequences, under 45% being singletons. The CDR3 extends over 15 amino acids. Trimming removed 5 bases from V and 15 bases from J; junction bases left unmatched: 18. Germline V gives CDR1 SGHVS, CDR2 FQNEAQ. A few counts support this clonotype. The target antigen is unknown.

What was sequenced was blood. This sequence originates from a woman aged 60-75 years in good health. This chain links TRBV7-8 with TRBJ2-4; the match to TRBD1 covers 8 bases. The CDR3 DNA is TGTGCCAGCAGCATACCGGGACAGGTTCTCGCCGTGGGGTACTTC. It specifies CASSIPGQVLAVGYF.